The 2 T cell receptor beta chains listed next were all sequenced from one sample in a study of metastatic and nonmetastatic thyroid tumors. All patients reached thyroid surgery having received no treatment beforehand. Via MiXCR, TCRdb re-called the PCR reads. The sample consists of 5,000 or so clones, roughly 33% of them appearing once. The sequenced sample consisted of adjacent normal tissue. These receptors were taken from a male donor with papillary thyroid cancer or a benign thyroid nodule (not recorded which). Some clones in this sample may be carry-over from other donors' samples.

This rearrangement joins TRBV5-1 to TRBJ1-2; D is perhaps TRBD1 (5 bases). The CDR3 loop spans 13 amino acids. V dropped 5 bases and J dropped 3 bases, with 11 bases sitting between them. Germline CDR1 SGHRS, CDR2 YFSETQ. CDR3 bases: TGCGCCAGCAGACAGGACCGAGACTATGGCTACACCTTC. As protein: CASRQDRDYGYTF.

At least ten counts were recorded for this clone. The rearrangement links TRBV2 to TRBJ2-3; D uncertain. Trimming shortened V by 6 bases and J by 0 bases, and 16 bases separated the two germline ends. The length of the CDR3 is 16 residues. Looked up from germline, CDR1 is SNHLY and CDR2 is FYNNEI. The CDR3 loop is CASSRALVASTDTQYF. The CDR3 DNA reads as TGTGCCAGCAGCAGAGCGCTAGTTGCTAGCACAGATACGCAGTATTTT.